Shown below are 16 T cell receptor beta chains from a single sample sequenced in a study of technical replicates of blood from a few donors. Using immunoSEQ multiplex PCR, the repertoire was profiled, and TCRdb retains in-frame clones only, with some absent. The sample contains about 97,000 clones, about 95% of which appear only once. The sequenced material came from T cells isolated from PBMCs. The receptors originated from a human donor in good health.

The chain carries TRBV14 and TRBJ2-5; 12 positions agree with TRBD2. V trimming: 4 bases; J trimming: 4 bases; junction bases outside the gene matches: 7. The CDR3 has 16 residues. Germline V gene sequence: CDR1 SGHDN, CDR2 FVKESK. The CDR3 nucleotides read TGTGCCAGCAGCCCTCTAGCGGGAGGGGTTGGAGAGACCCAGTACTTC. It yields the protein CASSPLAGGVGETQYF.

The chain links TRBV30 to TRBJ1-6, with 8 positions matching TRBD1. V was pared by 2 bases and J by 1 base, with 4 bases of the junction left unmatched. The V gene's germline CDR1 is GTSNPN and CDR2 SVGIG (reference sequence). This CDR3 spans 16 amino acids. CDR3 amino acids: CAWSLQGVSYNSPLHF. The CDR3 DNA follows: TGTGCCTGGAGTTTACAGGGGGTGTCCTATAATTCACCCCTCCACTTT.

The genes are TRBV18 and TRBJ1-3; 7 bases line up with TRBD1. The CDR3 consists of 14 residues. The germline V gene encodes CDR1 KGHSH and CDR2 LQKENI. V trimming: 2 bases; J trimming: 3 bases; junction bases outside the gene matches: 1. DNA for the CDR3: TGTGCCAGCTCACCAGACAGGGTTGGAAACACCATATATTTT. Translation: CASSPDRVGNTIYF.

This clone was observed a single time. In DNA form, the CDR3 reads TGTGCCAGCAGCCGATCTTGGACGGACAGCTCCTACGAGCAGTACTTC. Its protein is CASSRSWTDSSYEQYF. The chain combines TRBV5-4 with TRBJ2-7; tentative D call: TRBD1 (6 bases). Germline assignment: CDR1 SGHNT and CDR2 YYREEE (reference sequence). This CDR3 region has 16 residues. V was pared by 4 bases and J by 0 bases, with 17 bases between.

The chain uses TRBV5-1 and TRBJ2-5; D not certain. Germline assignment: CDR1 SGHRS and CDR2 YFSETQ. The CDR3 consists of 13 residues. V was pared by 0 bases and J by 1 base, with 4 bases between. The CDR3 nucleotides read TGCGCCAGCAGCTTGGGACTCCAAGAGACCCAGTACTTC. It specifies CASSLGLQETQYF.

The chain couples TRBV19 to TRBJ1-5, with 12 bases identical to TRBD1. Germline V CDR1 and CDR2: LNHDA, SQIVND (reference sequence). J gave up 7 bases and V 0 bases, and 4 bases lay outside the gene matches. The CDR3 length is 16 residues. CDR3 bases: TGTGCCAGTAGTATAGAGGGACAGGGGGCCGGGCAGCCCCAGCATTTT. Protein sequence: CASSIEGQGAGQPQHF.

This clone was counted once. The chain recombines TRBV6-5 with TRBJ1-2; D is possibly TRBD1 (6 bases). The germline V gene has CDR1 MNHEY and CDR2 SVGAGI. Trimming removed 2 bases from V and 8 bases from J, with 15 bases in between. The CDR3 has 14 residues. This chain's CDR3 is CASSYGAGVFGYTF. The CDR3 DNA is TGTGCCAGCAGTTACGGGGCAGGGGTGTTCGGCTACACCTTC.

The table lists this clone with a count of one. The chain couples TRBV7-8 to TRBJ1-5; tentatively, D is TRBD1 (5 bases). CDR1 is SGHVS and CDR2 is FQNEAQ in the germline V gene. The CDR3 is 15 residues long. Trimming pared 0 bases from V and 1 base from J, leaving 7 bases between. CDR3 sequence: CASSLAPGSNQPQHF. The CDR3 DNA follows: TGTGCCAGCAGCTTAGCCCCAGGGAGCAATCAGCCCCAGCATTTT.

The chain couples TRBV10-2 to TRBJ2-4; tentative D call: TRBD1 (5 bases). This CDR3 is 13 amino acids long. CDR1 and CDR2 (germline): WSHSY, SAAADI. Trimming shortened V by 8 bases and J by 7 bases, and 15 bases separated the two germline ends. CDR3 DNA: TGCGCCAGCTCCCAGGACAAACTGAACATTCAGTACTTC. It codes for CASSQDKLNIQYF.

The J gene is TRBJ1-3, the V gene TRBV6-5; no clear D gene. CDR1 is MNHEY and CDR2 is SVGAGI in the germline V gene. V lost 2 bases, J lost 0 bases, and 11 bases lay in between. The length of the CDR3 is 16 residues. CDR3 sequence reads: CASSYLQPRSGNTIYF. The CDR3 DNA sequence: TGTGCCAGCAGTTACCTACAGCCCCGCTCTGGAAACACCATATATTTT.

The chain uses TRBV5-5 and TRBJ1-1; D remains unclear. There are 14 residues in the CDR3. Between the trimmed V and J ends, which lost 2 bases and 5 bases, there was a span of 13 bases. The V gene's germline CDR1 is SGHKS and CDR2 YYEKEE (reference sequence). This chain's CDR3 is CASSLFYRRTEAFF. The CDR3 DNA reads TGTGCCAGCAGCTTATTTTACCGCCGGACTGAAGCTTTCTTT.

The chain employs TRBV7-2 and TRBJ2-1; 10 nucleotides match TRBD2. The CDR3 length is 15 residues. CDR1 is SGHTA, CDR2 FQGNSA, per germline. The junction had 5 bases not matched to a gene; V was cut back by 5 bases and J by 4 bases. The CDR3 nucleotides are TGTGCCAGCAGCAAACTAGCGGGATCATACAATGAGCAGTTCTTC. This sequence encodes CASSKLAGSYNEQFF.

The rearrangement uses TRBV30 and TRBJ1-3; D is uncertain. Trimming took 4 bases from V and 2 from J, leaving 6 bases between them. The CDR3 consists of 12 residues. Germline values: CDR1 GTSNPN, CDR2 SVGIG (reference sequence). The chain's CDR3 is CAWIRAGNTIYF. Written as DNA, the CDR3 is TGTGCCTGGATCCGTGCTGGAAACACCATATATTTT.

This clone was counted once. J is TRBJ2-1 and V is TRBV4-1; 7 nucleotides match TRBD2. The CDR3 covers 14 residues. V trimming: 2 bases; J trimming: 8 bases; junction bases outside the gene matches: 6. From germline, CDR1 is MGHRA and CDR2 YSYEKL. CDR3 in DNA: TGCGCCAGCAGCCAATCTGGACTAGTTTATGAGCAGTTCTTC. As protein: CASSQSGLVYEQFF.

The chain recombines TRBV9 with TRBJ2-7; the D gene is possibly TRBD1 (6 bases). This CDR3 region has 18 residues. The germline V gene has CDR1 SGDLS and CDR2 YYNGEE. Trimming left V 0 bases short and J 7 bases short, with 26 bases between. The CDR3 sequence is CASSVEWLAKARGWEQYF. The CDR3 DNA follows: TGTGCCAGCAGCGTAGAGTGGCTAGCCAAGGCTAGGGGGTGGGAGCAGTACTTC.

The chain uses TRBV6-6 and TRBJ2-3; D ambiguous. Germline V gives CDR1 MNHNY, CDR2 SVGAGI (reference sequence). CDR3 length: 15 amino acids. V lost 4 bases and J lost 1, with 12 bases in between. The CDR3 DNA is TGTGCCAGCAGTTCAACGCGTACAGGCACAGATACGCAGTATTTT. Its translation is CASSSTRTGTDTQYF.